The 19 T cell receptor beta chains reported below all come from one sample, sequenced in a study of T cell responses to AZD1222 COVID-19 vaccine. Measured with immunoSEQ multiplex PCR; TCRdb has only the in-frame clones, and not every one. The sample has approximately 150,000 clones; 94% are singletons. Sequencing used peripheral blood, obtained on day 0 of AZD1222 vaccination. Receptors were obtained from an adult in good health.

The CDR3 sequence: CASYTVPEQYV. DNA for the CDR3: TGTGCCAGTTACACAGTCCCCGAGCAGTACGTC. The chain links TRBV2 to TRBJ2-7; D not certain. The CDR3 has 11 residues. CDR1 is SNHLY and CDR2 is FYNNEI in the germline V gene. The germline V and J ends were trimmed by 9 bases and 6 bases, with 12 bases remaining between them.

The V gene is TRBV5-4, the J gene TRBJ1-1, with D possibly matching TRBD1 (6 bases). The CDR3 runs to 16 residues. V dropped 0 bases and J dropped 4 bases, with 16 bases sitting between them. Germline values: CDR1 SGHNT, CDR2 YYREEE (reference sequence). CDR3 DNA: TGTGCCAGCAGCTTGGAGTATCAGGGGCCGGGCACTGAAGCTTTCTTT. The encoded protein is CASSLEYQGPGTEAFF.

This chain connects TRBV5-1 to TRBJ2-5; the match to TRBD1 covers 9 bases. After removal of 3 bases from V and 5 bases from J, the junction contained 11 bases not matched to a gene. This CDR3 comprises 16 residues. Per germline, CDR1 SGHRS and CDR2 YFSETQ. This CDR3 is CASSWKPGQGIETQYF. CDR3 sequence (DNA): TGCGCCAGCAGCTGGAAACCGGGACAGGGTATTGAGACCCAGTACTTC.

Notes on this clone: At one end the junction does not follow the germline gene, possibly because of a read error. The chain is built from TRBV28 and TRBJ1-3; D is unresolved. The CDR3 length is 12 residues. Germline loops: CDR1 MDHEN, CDR2 SYDVKM. As DNA, the CDR3 is TGTGCCAGCAGTTTTTCGGGCCGGCGGTCACATTTT. As protein: CASSFSGRRSHF.

The chain is built from TRBV5-1 and TRBJ1-1; maybe TRBD1 (5 bases). V was clipped by 5 bases and J by 2 bases, with 10 bases between them. Germline-derived CDR1 and CDR2 are SGHRS and YFSETQ. The CDR3 is 13 amino acids. DNA of the CDR3: TGCGCCAGCAGTTCAGGGATTAACACTGAAGCTTTCTTT. Its translation is CASSSGINTEAFF.

The chain combines TRBV27 with TRBJ2-7; D unresolved. Trimming stripped 8 bases from V and 4 bases from J, with 18 bases between. CDR1 and CDR2 from the germline V gene are MNHEY and SMNVEV (reference sequence). The CDR3 is made up of 14 amino acids. The CDR3 DNA reads TGTGCCAGCCGTCCCGCGAGCAGGATATACGAGCAGTACGTC. Its protein product is CASRPASRIYEQYV.

The V and J genes are TRBV11-2 and TRBJ1-1; the D gene is possibly TRBD1 (5 bases). Germline values: CDR1 SGHAT, CDR2 FQNNGV. The V gene lost 0 bases and the J gene lost 9 bases, with 26 bases spanning the gap. This CDR3 is built from 18 residues. CDR3 sequence (DNA): TGTGCCAGCAGCTTAGAACTGGGGGGTGGCGCGGGGACTACTAAAGCTTTCTTT. Translating gives CASSLELGGGAGTTKAFF.

The gene calls are TRBV21-1 and TRBJ2-7; TRBD2 is the table's D call and was not checked against the DNA. TRBV21-1 constitutes a pseudogene. The CDR3 totals 12 residues. CDR3 DNA: TGTGCCAGCAGCAAGGTAGAGAACGAGCAGTACGTC. Translated: CASSKVENEQYV.

In DNA form, the CDR3 reads TGTGCCAGCAGTTCCCACATGTTGACAGGGGGCTCCCATCAGCCCCAGCATTTT. As protein: CASSSHMLTGGSHQPQHF. The chain combines TRBV28 with TRBJ1-5; 10 nucleotides align to TRBD1. Germline values: CDR1 MDHEN, CDR2 SYDVKM. This CDR3 is built from 18 residues. The trim removed 4 bases at V and 5 bases at J, leaving 14 bases unmatched.

The chain employs TRBV24-1 and TRBJ1-4, with 11 bases matching TRBD1. CDR1 and CDR2 from the germline V gene are KGHDR and SFDVKD. V lost 4 bases and J lost 8; bases outside the gene matches: 14. The CDR3 has 18 amino acids. DNA for the CDR3: TGTGCCACCAGTGAGGCCGGGACAGGGGGGCCACGAAGCGAAAAACTGTTTTTT. Translation gives CATSEAGTGGPRSEKLFF.

This clone has a single count. This chain uses TRBV6-1 with TRBJ1-5; 9 bases are shared with TRBD1. V gave up 2 bases and J gave up 6 bases; unmatched junction bases: 2. Germline CDR1 MNHNS, CDR2 SASEGT. The CDR3 contains 14 residues. CDR3 loop: CASSEWGQGQPQHF. CDR3 bases: TGTGCCAGCAGTGAATGGGGACAGGGTCAGCCCCAGCATTTT.

The V and J genes are TRBV19 and TRBJ1-2, with TRBD1 matching 8 bases. The CDR3 spans 13 residues. In germline, CDR1 is LNHDA, CDR2 SQIVND (reference sequence). J gave up 3 bases and V 4 bases, and 1 base lay outside the gene matches. Written as DNA, the CDR3 is TGTGCCAGTAGTAAGGACAGGGACTATGGCTACACCTTC. As protein: CASSKDRDYGYTF.

The rearrangement links TRBV18 to TRBJ1-2, with no clear D. This CDR3 contains 14 residues. V lost 2 bases to trimming and J lost 5 bases, with 12 bases between them. CDR1 KGHSH and CDR2 LQKENI come from the germline V gene. The CDR3 spells CASSPTDEGYGYTF. Here the CDR3 DNA reads TGTGCCAGCTCACCAACAGACGAGGGATATGGCTACACCTTC.

The V call is TRBV12-3 or TRBV12-4, the J call TRBJ1-2; a possible D gene is TRBD1 (5 bases). The CDR3 extends over 13 amino acids. V lost 5 bases and J lost 3, with 10 bases in between. CDR3 protein: CASSLGVDYGYTF. The CDR3 coding sequence is TGTGCCAGCAGTCTAGGGGTGGACTATGGCTACACCTTC.

The chain joins TRBV19 to TRBJ1-3, with D unresolved. Deletions cut 1 base from V and 2 bases from J, with 6 bases between. The CDR3 has 14 amino acids. CDR1 is LNHDA and CDR2 is SQIVND in the germline V gene (reference sequence). CDR3 nucleotide sequence: TGTGCCAGTAGTATAGGAGGGACTGGAAACACCATATATTTT. It codes for CASSIGGTGNTIYF.

The chain carries TRBV2 and TRBJ2-1; no definite D call. V shed 6 bases and J shed 6 bases, with 9 bases lying between them. This CDR3 is 12 amino acids long. Germline values: CDR1 SNHLY, CDR2 FYNNEI. CDR3 sequence reads: CASSQRRNEQFF. DNA for the CDR3: TGTGCCAGCAGCCAGCGACGCAATGAGCAGTTCTTC.

This clone was counted a single time. J is TRBJ2-4 and V is TRBV7-2; D not resolved. CDR1 is SGHTA and CDR2 is FQGNSA in the germline V gene. The ends were cut back, 6 bases at V and 0 bases at J, with 9 bases in the middle. This CDR3 is built from 14 residues. CDR3 DNA: TGTGCCAGCAGACCCCCTTTAGCCAAAAACATTCAGTACTTC. Translation: CASRPPLAKNIQYF.

The chain has TRBV10-3 and TRBJ2-2; 8 bases map to TRBD2. CDR3 size: 15 residues. The junction had 8 bases not matched to a gene; V was cut back by 6 bases and J by 5 bases. Germline loops: CDR1 ENHRY, CDR2 SYGVKD. CDR3 sequence reads: CAISPGTSVTGELFF. The CDR3 DNA reads TGTGCCATCAGCCCCGGGACTAGTGTAACCGGGGAGCTGTTTTTT.

The chain uses TRBV27 and TRBJ1-6; 12 nucleotides match TRBD1. Germline V gene lookup returns CDR1 MNHEY and CDR2 SMNVEV (reference sequence). There are 17 residues in the CDR3. V was pared by 6 bases and J by 8 bases, with 11 bases of the junction left unmatched. The CDR3 reads CASRSWGQGARDSPLHF. The CDR3 bases are TGTGCCAGCAGGTCATGGGGACAGGGGGCTAGGGATTCACCCCTCCACTTT.